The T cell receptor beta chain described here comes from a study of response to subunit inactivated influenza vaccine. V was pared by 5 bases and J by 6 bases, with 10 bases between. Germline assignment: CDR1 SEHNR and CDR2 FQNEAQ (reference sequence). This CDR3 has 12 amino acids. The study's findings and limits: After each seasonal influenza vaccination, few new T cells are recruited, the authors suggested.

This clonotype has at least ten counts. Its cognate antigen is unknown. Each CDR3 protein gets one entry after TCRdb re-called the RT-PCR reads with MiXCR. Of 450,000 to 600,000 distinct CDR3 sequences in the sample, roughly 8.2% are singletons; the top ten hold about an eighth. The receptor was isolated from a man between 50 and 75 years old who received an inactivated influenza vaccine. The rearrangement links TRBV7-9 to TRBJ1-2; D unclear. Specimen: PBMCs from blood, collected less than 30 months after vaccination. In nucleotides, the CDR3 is TGTGCCAGCAGCCCCAGTGGAAATGGCTACACCTTC. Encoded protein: CASSPSGNGYTF.